The source of this T cell receptor beta chain is a study of Ad26.COV2.S vaccination and SARS-CoV-2 variants. Trimming cost V 4 bases and J 11 bases; bases outside gene matches: 3. CDR1 is MNHEY, CDR2 SVGAGI, per germline. This CDR3 spans 12 amino acids. Stated treatment: around 19 received Ad26.COV2.S at low or high dose, single or two shots; a few received placebo; per-sample allocation not given. Day 63 following the first vaccine or placebo injection was when the samples were taken. Libraries were prepared by immunoSEQ multiplex PCR; TCRdb keeps only in-frame clonotypes and omits some of them. Of some 290,000 clones in the sample, around 85% are singletons; the top ten hold 2% to 2.5%.

The source material was peripheral blood, sampled in a trial of Ad26.COV2.S vaccine versus placebo. The V call is TRBV6-5, the J call TRBJ1-1; 11 bases fit TRBD1. The sequence came from a person aged 18 to 65 who received the Ad26.COV2.S COVID-19 vaccine or a placebo. As DNA, the CDR3 is TGTGCCAGCAGTTGGACAGGGGGCTTGGCTTTCTTT. Amino acids: CASSWTGGLAFF.